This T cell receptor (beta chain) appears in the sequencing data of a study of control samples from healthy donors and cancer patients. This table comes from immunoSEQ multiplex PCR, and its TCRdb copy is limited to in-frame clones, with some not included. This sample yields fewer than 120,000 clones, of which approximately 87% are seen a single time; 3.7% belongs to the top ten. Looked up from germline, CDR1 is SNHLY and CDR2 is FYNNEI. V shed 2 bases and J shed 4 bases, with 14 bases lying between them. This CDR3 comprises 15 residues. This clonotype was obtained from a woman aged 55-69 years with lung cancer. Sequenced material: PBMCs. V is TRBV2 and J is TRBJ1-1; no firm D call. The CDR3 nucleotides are TGTGCCAGCAGTGAAACTTTGGCCGTCGGCACTGAAGCTTTCTTT. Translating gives CASSETLAVGTEAFF.